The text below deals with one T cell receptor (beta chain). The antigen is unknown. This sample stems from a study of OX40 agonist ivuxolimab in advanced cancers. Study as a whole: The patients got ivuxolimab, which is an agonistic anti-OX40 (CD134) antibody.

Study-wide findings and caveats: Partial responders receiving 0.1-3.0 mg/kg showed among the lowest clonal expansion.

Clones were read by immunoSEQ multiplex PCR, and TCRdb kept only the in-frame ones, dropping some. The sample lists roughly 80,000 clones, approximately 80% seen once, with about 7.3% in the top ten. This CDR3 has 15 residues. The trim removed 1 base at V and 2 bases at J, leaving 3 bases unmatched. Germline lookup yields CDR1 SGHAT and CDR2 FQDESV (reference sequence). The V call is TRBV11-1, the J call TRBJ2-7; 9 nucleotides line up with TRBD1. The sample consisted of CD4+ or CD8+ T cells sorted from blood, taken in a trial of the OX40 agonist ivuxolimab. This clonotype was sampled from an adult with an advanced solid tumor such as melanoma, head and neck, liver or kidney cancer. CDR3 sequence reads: CASSLGQGVTYEQYF. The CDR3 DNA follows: TGTGCCAGCAGCTTAGGACAGGGGGTCACCTACGAGCAGTACTTC.